This T cell receptor (beta chain) was recorded in a study of blood T cell repertoires in COVID-19 (dated by TCRdb to 2018 to 2020). Background on the whole study: Collaborator samples came from the United States, Italy and Spain and covered acute and convalescent phases of COVID-19. A freely available public database, intended as a resource for researchers studying the immune response to SARS-CoV-2, is where the repertoires were released. Sample metadata almost always included a de-identified subject ID, COVID-19 status, age in years and sex. Samples were obtained from the ongoing ImmuneRACE study (first 160 participants) and from 1,200 or so subjects provided by 6 global collaborators. The dataset comprised deeply sampled blood TCRbeta repertoires from subjects exposed to, actively infected with, or recovered from COVID-19. Where HLA class I and class II types were available, the types were taken from metadata supplied by the sample provider, not from assay-based typing. The material from the prospective study consisted of cDNA or gDNA derived from T cells, B-cell-depleted T cells, or PBMCs. General findings and caveats noted by the study authors: How much clinical and demographic metadata was included differed by source and by participant, and the metadata was provided uncurated.

From the cysteine through the phenylalanine, the CDR3 covers 15 amino acids. Only the CDR3 portion is preserved as DNA: 45 bases, with reading frame beginning at the first base. From V the trimming removes 3 bases and from J it removes 10 bases, while the gene matches leave 7 bases of the junction unaccounted for. CDR1 KGHDR and CDR2 SFDVKD are derived from the germline V gene. As concerns this clone: There is no known antigen for this receptor. It has no much larger one-base neighbor in the sample; base qualities were not kept.

The collaborating institutions used their own protocols to collect whole blood in K2EDTA tubes. For TCRbeta analysis, collaborator samples were shipped as frozen whole blood, as isolated PBMCs, or as DNA extracted from either sample type. TCRbeta CDR3 regions were amplified from genomic DNA using the immunoSEQ Assay, a bias-controlled multiplex PCR. The original methods were these. The number of nucleated cells in each sample was estimated from the amplification of reference gene primers within the assay. To quantify the absolute abundance of each unique TCRbeta CDR3 rearrangement, sequence reads were collapsed and filtered. For each sample, productive Simpson clonality was calculated as the square root of Simpson's diversity index over productive rearrangements. As stored in TCRdb, this immuneACCESS dataset retains in-frame rearrangements with V and J assigned. A fraction of the clones does not appear; measured against another copy, unresolved V genes explain less than half of the discrepancy, and the remainder lacks a known reason. V, J and clone size derive from that table, while D and trimming were established from the DNA sequence. In all, the sample holds tens of thousands of clones, and 85% to 90% of those were seen once. The biggest ten clones account for 8% of the sample.

The specimen was peripheral blood. The sequence joins TRBV24-1 to TRBJ2-1; TRBD1 aligns with 11 central bases. This clonotype was obtained from a man aged 80 or over with active or convalescent COVID-19. The DNA reads as follows: TGTGCCACCAGTGATCCGGGACAGGGGGTTGAGGAGCAGTTCTTC. This is translated as CATSDPGQGVEEQFF.